This T cell receptor (beta chain) is drawn from a study of untreated major depressive disorder. Study-level points and caveats: TRBV25-01 and TRBV02-01 followed the flow pattern without significance. Depressed patients' CD4+ T cells carried increased TRBV05-01 (Vbeta 5.1) usage versus control CD4+ T cells.

Measured with immunoSEQ multiplex PCR; TCRdb has only the in-frame clones, and not every one. The repertoire holds around 13,000 clones, with about 90% as singletons. Germline CDR1 and CDR2: SGHVS and FQNEAQ. V was pared by 2 bases and J by 12 bases, with 20 bases between. This CDR3 has 15 amino acids. Approximately 30 ml of peripheral blood was collected per donor. Concerning this clone: What it binds is unknown.

This TCR came from a man in his thirties or forties with major depressive disorder. Sequenced sample: CD4+ T cells from PBMCs. This chain connects TRBV7-8 to TRBJ2-1; weak D call: TRBD1 (5 bases). CDR3 sequence reads: CASSLSQGQPWGQFF. The CDR3 bases are TGTGCCAGCAGCTTATCGCAGGGCCAACCGTGGGGGCAGTTCTTC. The complete variable domain, with remaining parts taken from reference TRBV7-8 and TRBJ2-1, reads GAGVSQSPRYKVAKRGQDVALRCDPISGHVSLFWYQQALGQGPEFLTYFQNEAQLDKSGLPSDRFFAERPEGSVSTLKIQRTQQEDSAVYLCASSLSQGQPWGQFFGPGTRLTVL.